Described below is a single T cell receptor beta chain sequence and its context. As yet, its antigen is unknown. Whole blood, unfractionated, served as the material for total RNA extraction. From the 5' RACE reads, TCRdb called clonotypes with MiXCR, one entry per CDR3 protein. The sample records 75,000 or so distinct CDR3 sequences, approximately 16% being singletons. This entry comes from a study of human T cells and chemical hapten exposure. Study-wide results and limits: Once DPC sensitization occurred, TCRs above 1 in 1000 frequency showed no change.

The germline V gene has CDR1 LGHNA and CDR2 YSLEER. V dropped 2 bases and J dropped 7; count of bases not matched to a gene: 1. The CDR3 has 14 amino acids. The sequence was collected from a female donor in good health. This chain joins TRBV4-3 and TRBJ1-6; 8 positions match TRBD1. The CDR3 here is CASSQWTGNSPLHF. CDR3 DNA sequence: TGCGCCAGCAGCCAATGGACAGGGAATTCACCCCTCCACTTT.